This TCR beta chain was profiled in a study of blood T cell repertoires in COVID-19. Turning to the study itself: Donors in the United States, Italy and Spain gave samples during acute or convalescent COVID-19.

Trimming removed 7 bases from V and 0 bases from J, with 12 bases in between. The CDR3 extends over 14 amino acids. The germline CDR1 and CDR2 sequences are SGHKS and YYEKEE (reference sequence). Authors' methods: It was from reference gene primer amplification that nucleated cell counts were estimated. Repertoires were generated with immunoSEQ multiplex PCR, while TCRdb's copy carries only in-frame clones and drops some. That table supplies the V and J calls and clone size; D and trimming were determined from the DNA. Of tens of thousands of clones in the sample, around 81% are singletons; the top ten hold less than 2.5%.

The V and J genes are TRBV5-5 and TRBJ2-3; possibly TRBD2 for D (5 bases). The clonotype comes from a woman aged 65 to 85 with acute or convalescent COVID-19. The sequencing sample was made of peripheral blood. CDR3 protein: CASDPRGSTDTQYF. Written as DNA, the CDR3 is TGTGCCAGCGATCCCCGGGGTAGCACAGATACGCAGTATTTT.